The entry below gives a single T cell receptor (beta chain) sequence along with its context. This specimen belongs to a study of T-cell reconstitution after alpha-beta-depleted transplantation in children. The library targeted TCRbeta and was prepared with unique molecular identifiers. Each CDR3 protein is one row after TCRdb ran MiXCR on the PCR reads. This table has some 240,000 distinct CDR3 sequences, 12% appearing once. This TCR derives from a human donor who donated a stem cell graft to a child with acute lymphoblastic leukemia. The starting material was PBMCs from the stem cell graft donor, obtained from the stem cell graft.

This CDR3 is CSALELDSVTYEQYF. CDR3 sequence (DNA): TGCAGTGCCCTCGAACTGGACAGCGTGACCTACGAGCAGTACTTC. V and J are TRBV20-1 and TRBJ2-7, with a possible D match to TRBD1 (6 bases). In germline, CDR1 is DFQATT, CDR2 SNEGSKA (reference sequence). V was trimmed by 6 bases and J by 2 bases, leaving 20 bases between them. This CDR3 contains 15 residues.